This TCR beta chain was identified in a study of graft-versus-host responses after intestinal transplantation. For the study at large: Following induction with anti-thymocyte globulin, all recipients were given tacrolimus and steroids for approximately 3 years.

The V gene lost 5 bases and the J gene lost 0 bases, with 13 bases spanning the gap. This CDR3 is 16 amino acids long. Germline V gene lookup returns CDR1 SNHLY and CDR2 FYNNEI. For this clone: Its antigen is as yet unknown.

Broader study findings: GvH clones surfaced in recipient marrow, some emerging earlier in ileum or blood. Graft-donor T cell macrochimerism coincided with high graft-versus-host to host-versus-graft clonal ratios in allografts. Peak GvH clone levels in circulation were associated with early post-transplant HvG declines.

Libraries were prepared by immunoSEQ multiplex PCR; TCRdb keeps only in-frame clonotypes and omits some of them. Of approximately 33,000 clones listed, approximately 80% are singletons. The sequences come from unstimulated CD8+ T cells sorted from spleen or lymph node cells, collected before intestinal transplant. The V gene is TRBV2, the J gene TRBJ1-4, with TRBD1 as a possible D gene (6 bases). The origin of this receptor is a human donor who received an intestinal transplant. The CDR3 region has the DNA TGTGCCAGCAGTTACTTCTGGACAGCAACTAATGAAAAACTGTTTTTT. This encodes CASSYFWTATNEKLFF.